Below, 5 T cell receptor beta chains from the same sample are listed, as sequenced in a study of cytomegalovirus exposure and HLA in healthy donors. The primer mix had 60 Vbeta and 13 Jbeta primers. Generated by immunoSEQ multiplex PCR, the TCRdb table keeps only in-frame clones and is missing some. The table lists about 160,000 clones, 80% of them singletons. The material sequenced was PBMCs. The receptors were sampled from a man between 25 and 39 years old in good health and CMV-seronegative.

The chain links TRBV5-1 to TRBJ2-3, with 11 bases that match TRBD1. Germline values: CDR1 SGHRS, CDR2 YFSETQ. V trimming: 6 bases; J trimming: 6 bases; junction bases outside the gene matches: 9. The CDR3 has 15 residues. In nucleotides, the CDR3 is TGCGCCAGCACGGGACAGGGGGTGCCTCTGGATACGCAGTATTTT. This translates into CASTGQGVPLDTQYF.

This chain uses TRBV28 with TRBJ2-7; D is possibly TRBD2 (6 bases). Germline values: CDR1 MDHEN, CDR2 SYDVKM. V was clipped by 2 bases and J by 6 bases, with 14 bases between them. The CDR3 has 14 residues. This CDR3 is CASSLRGLAVEQYF. CDR3 in DNA: TGTGCCAGCAGTTTACGGGGGTTAGCGGTCGAGCAGTACTTC.

This sequence joins TRBV2 and TRBJ1-6, with D possibly TRBD1 on 5 matching bases. The CDR3 is 16 residues long. Germline CDR1 and CDR2: SNHLY and FYNNEI. Trimming removed 5 bases at V and 0 bases at J, with 11 bases between. The CDR3 sequence is CASSKFRDSYNSPLHF. The CDR3 nucleotides are TGTGCCAGCAGTAAATTCAGGGACTCCTATAATTCACCCCTCCACTTT.

This rearrangement joins TRBV5-6 to TRBJ2-1; maybe TRBD2 (7 bases). The V and J ends lost 4 bases and 3 bases respectively, with 14 bases between them. CDR1 is SGHDT, CDR2 YYEEEE, per germline. The CDR3 spans 15 residues. The CDR3 is CASSDGGQYYNEQFF. CDR3 bases: TGTGCCAGCAGCGACGGGGGGCAATACTACAATGAGCAGTTCTTC.

This clone showed up just a few times. The gene calls are TRBV7-9 and TRBJ1-2, with 8 positions matching TRBD1. The length of the CDR3 is 15 residues. V was pared by 1 base and J by 8 bases, with 9 bases of the junction left unmatched. CDR1 SEHNR and CDR2 FQNEAQ come from the germline V gene (reference sequence). CDR3 region: CASSLENRGTYGYTF. Here the CDR3 DNA reads TGTGCCAGCAGCTTAGAAAACAGGGGGACCTACGGCTACACCTTC.